Shown below are 20 T cell receptor beta chains from a single sample sequenced in a study of graft-versus-host responses after intestinal transplantation. Method: immunoSEQ multiplex PCR; TCRdb's copy keeps in-frame clones and lacks some. The sample lists tens of thousands of clones, roughly 90% occurring once. No antigen has been identified for these receptors. The material sequenced was unstimulated CD4+ T cells sorted from spleen or lymph node cells, taken before intestinal transplant. Receptors were obtained from a human donor who received an intestinal transplant.

V is TRBV28 and J is TRBJ2-6; a weak D match, TRBD1 (5 bases). The CDR3 sequence is 14 residues long. Deletions cut 4 bases from V and 2 bases from J, with 6 bases between. Germline CDR1 reads MDHEN; CDR2 reads SYDVKM. The CDR3 is CASSSGTGANVLTF. CDR3 in DNA: TGTGCCAGCAGTTCAGGGACTGGGGCCAACGTCCTGACTTTC.

This chain links TRBV25-1 with TRBJ2-7; D possibly corresponds to TRBD1 (5 bases). The CDR3 totals 14 residues. The ends were cut back, 2 bases at V and 7 bases at J, with 15 bases in the middle. Germline assignment: CDR1 MGHDK and CDR2 SYGVNS. The CDR3 DNA is TGTGCCAGCAGTGAAACTGGCAGGGTCAAGGAGCAGTACTTC. Encoded protein: CASSETGRVKEQYF.

This clone appeared once. The J gene is TRBJ2-1, the V gene TRBV19, with TRBD2 identical over 10 bases. The CDR3 totals 16 residues. The V gene's germline CDR1 is LNHDA and CDR2 SQIVND (reference sequence). With 3 bases clipped from V and 4 bases from J, the junction kept 6 bases outside the gene matches. Written as DNA, the CDR3 is TGTGCCAGTAGTATCCCGGGACTAGCGCCATACAATGAGCAGTTCTTC. Encoded protein: CASSIPGLAPYNEQFF.

CDR3 amino acids: CASSLGDESVAFF. The CDR3 region has the DNA TGTGCCAGCAGTTTAGGGGATGAATCGGTGGCTTTCTTT. The chain has TRBV28 and TRBJ1-1; D uncertain. This CDR3 is built from 13 residues. V was trimmed by 2 bases and J by 11 bases, leaving 15 bases between them. Germline V CDR1 and CDR2: MDHEN, SYDVKM.

Remarks on this clone: Other DNA sequences of this sample code for an identical CDR3. J is TRBJ1-5 and V is TRBV7-2; D is unresolved. Trimming removed 1 base at V and 7 bases at J, with 8 bases between. CDR1 is SGHTA, CDR2 FQGNSA, per germline. The CDR3 consists of 13 residues. The CDR3 region is CASSLVGSQPQHF. The CDR3 nucleotides read TGTGCCAGCAGCTTAGTGGGGTCGCAGCCCCAGCATTTT.

The rearrangement uses TRBV27 and TRBJ1-5; possible D gene TRBD1, 5 bases. Germline loops: CDR1 MNHEY, CDR2 SMNVEV (reference sequence). The CDR3 runs to 15 residues. V shed 6 bases and J shed 2 bases, with 14 bases lying between them. CDR3 amino acids: CASSSPRDGNQPQHF. The CDR3 region has the DNA TGTGCCAGCAGCTCTCCGAGGGACGGCAATCAGCCCCAGCATTTT.

The chain carries TRBV19 and TRBJ1-1; TRBD1 agrees at 12 bases. The V gene end was trimmed by 2 bases and the J gene end by 5 bases; junction bases not matched to a gene: 9. The CDR3 is 17 residues long. Germline CDR1 reads LNHDA; CDR2 reads SQIVND (reference sequence). The CDR3 loop is CASSIRGTGGRRTEAFF. The CDR3 region has the DNA TGTGCCAGTAGTATAAGGGGGACAGGGGGCCGGAGAACTGAAGCTTTCTTT.

The chain combines TRBV6-1 with TRBJ1-5; D remains unclear. V lost 4 bases and J 9 bases, leaving 16 bases between the germline ends. Germline V CDR1 and CDR2: MNHNS, SASEGT. The CDR3 contains 14 residues. CDR3 loop: CASSVRADVWPQHF. The CDR3 DNA reads TGTGCCAGCAGTGTTCGGGCTGACGTTTGGCCCCAGCATTTT.

This chain joins TRBV25-1 and TRBJ1-1, with unresolved D. V was shortened by 6 bases and J by 5 bases, with 16 bases between the two germline ends. Germline V gene data show CDR1 as MGHDK and CDR2 as SYGVNS. The CDR3 consists of 14 residues. CDR3 nucleotides: TGTGCCAGCAGAGAAACAGCGGGATCAACTGAAGCTTTCTTT. The encoded protein is CASRETAGSTEAFF.

This clone was seen only a few times. The chain combines TRBV11-2 with TRBJ1-3; 10 positions agree with TRBD1. V trimming: 5 bases; J trimming: 0 bases; junction bases outside the gene matches: 7. This CDR3 has 17 amino acids. In germline, CDR1 is SGHAT, CDR2 FQNNGV. The CDR3 is CASSPRGQGDSGNTIYF. The DNA of the CDR3 is TGTGCCAGCAGCCCGAGAGGACAGGGGGACTCTGGAAACACCATATATTTT. The complete variable domain, with remaining parts taken from reference TRBV11-2 and TRBJ1-3, reads EAGVAQSPRYKIIEKRQSVAFWCNPISGHATLYWYQQILGQGPKLLIQFQNNGVVDDSQLPKDRFSAERLKGVDSTLKIQPAKLEDSAVYLCASSPRGQGDSGNTIYFGEGSWLTVV.

This CDR3 reads CAWSITGTSGWTGELFF. The CDR3 nucleotides read TGTGCCTGGAGTATAACCGGGACTAGCGGGTGGACCGGGGAGCTGTTTTTT. J is TRBJ2-2 and V is TRBV30, with 12 bases identical to TRBD2. The CDR3 runs 17 residues. Germline V gives CDR1 GTSNPN, CDR2 SVGIG (reference sequence). The J segment lost 5 bases and the V segment lost 2 bases, leaving 9 bases of the junction unmatched. Drawing the rest from reference TRBV30 and TRBJ2-2, the complete variable domain is SQTIHQWPATLVQPVGSPLSLECTVEGTSNPNLYWYRQAAGRGLQLLFYSVGIGQISSEVPQNLSASRPQDRQFILSSKKLLLSDSGFYLCAWSITGTSGWTGELFFGEGSRLTVL.

V is TRBV11-3 and J is TRBJ2-2, with D possibly called TRBD1 or TRBD2 (5 bases each). Germline loops: CDR1 SGHNT, CDR2 YENEEA. V lost 5 bases to trimming and J lost 4 bases, with 11 bases between them. The CDR3 sequence is 14 residues long. The CDR3 loop reads CASSARDGTGELFF. As DNA, the CDR3 is TGTGCCAGCAGCGCCCGGGACGGCACCGGGGAGCTGTTTTTT.

V gene TRBV5-1 combines with J gene TRBJ2-1; the match to TRBD2 covers 7 bases. Trimming cost V 0 bases and J 7 bases; bases outside gene matches: 7. This CDR3 spans 15 amino acids. Germline V gives CDR1 SGHRS, CDR2 YFSETQ. CDR3 nucleotides: TGCGCCAGCAGCTTGGGACTAGCAAGATTTAATGAGCAGTTCTTC. Protein product: CASSLGLARFNEQFF.

This clone turned up a few times. V gene TRBV6-5 combines with J gene TRBJ1-5; 9 bases are a match to TRBD1. The CDR3 sequence is 14 residues long. V lost 6 bases to trimming and J lost 3 bases; unmatched junction nucleotides: 3. CDR1 and CDR2 from the germline V gene are MNHEY and SVGAGI. The CDR3 protein is CASRGTGHNQPQHF. The CDR3 DNA sequence: TGTGCCAGCAGAGGGACAGGGCACAATCAGCCCCAGCATTTT.

The genes are TRBV12-5 and TRBJ1-5; TRBD1 is a possible D gene (5 bases). V lost 9 bases and J 7 bases, leaving 16 bases between the germline ends. Germline V gene lookup returns CDR1 LGHNT and CDR2 FRNRAP. The length of the CDR3 is 13 residues. The DNA for the CDR3 is TGTGCTAGCAGCCAAGGGGTAGGACAGCCCCAGCATTTT. Amino acid sequence: CASSQGVGQPQHF.

CDR3 region: CASSLAGGEQYF. For the CDR3, the DNA is TGTGCCAGCAGTTTAGCGGGCGGCGAGCAGTACTTC. This rearrangement joins TRBV28 to TRBJ2-7; perhaps TRBD2 as D (5 bases). The CDR3 spans 12 residues. Germline CDR1 reads MDHEN; CDR2 reads SYDVKM. The V gene lost 2 bases and the J gene lost 6 bases, with 8 bases spanning the gap.

V gene TRBV28 combines with J gene TRBJ1-1; D unclear. CDR1 is MDHEN, CDR2 SYDVKM, per germline. The CDR3 consists of 15 residues. V shed 6 bases and J shed 0 bases, with 14 bases lying between them. This chain's CDR3 is CASSSIDPVNTEAFF. The CDR3 bases are TGTGCCAGCAGCTCAATCGACCCAGTGAACACTGAAGCTTTCTTT.

The rearrangement links TRBV25-1 to TRBJ1-2, with unresolved D. The V and J ends lost 1 base and 2 bases respectively, with 8 bases between them. Germline loops: CDR1 MGHDK, CDR2 SYGVNS. This CDR3 is built from 14 residues. CDR3 region: CASSELAENYGYTF. The CDR3 DNA is TGTGCCAGCAGTGAATTAGCAGAAAACTATGGCTACACCTTC.

This clone was seen a single time. The chain links TRBV5-1 to TRBJ1-6, with TRBD1 matching over 9 bases. J was trimmed by 3 bases and V by 4 bases; bases with no gene match: 2. Germline V gives CDR1 SGHRS, CDR2 YFSETQ. The CDR3 extends over 15 amino acids. The CDR3 region is CASSKDRGYNSPLHF. For the CDR3, the DNA is TGCGCCAGCAGCAAGGACAGGGGCTATAATTCACCCCTCCACTTT.

This chain links TRBV9 with TRBJ2-3, with 8 bases lining up with TRBD2. The germline gives CDR1 SGDLS, CDR2 YYNGEE. The length of the CDR3 is 16 residues. V shed 2 bases and J 2 bases; nucleotides not matched to a gene: 7. In DNA, the CDR3 is TGTGCCAGCAGCGTTAGAGCGGGAGCATTCACAGATACGCAGTATTTT. Translated, it gives CASSVRAGAFTDTQYF.